The source of this T cell receptor beta chain is a study of molecular identifiers for immune sequencing clone quantification. On the study more broadly: In the replicates, RNA derived from around 20,000 or 99,000 naive CD8 cells was divided into five parts, and four were sequenced.

Ten or more counts support this clonotype. The antigen remains unidentified. Study-level results: Over 97% of effector molecules, but under 1% in naive cells, were held by clones with more than 20 RNA copies. A shared barcode on identical TCR molecules could lead to underestimated sizes for highly expanded clones.

V was shortened by 6 bases and J by 5 bases, with 13 bases between the two germline ends. Germline loops: CDR1 MNHEY, CDR2 SVGAGI. CDR3 size: 14 residues. With listed TCR primers and previously described methods, bulk TCR libraries were prepared. MiXCR, applied by TCRdb to the PCR reads, yields one record per CDR3 protein. This repertoire shows more than 250,000 distinct CDR3 sequences, about a fifth found once; its top ten account for over 0.7%. The clonotype originates from a human donor in good health. Some libraries in this study had Jurkat cell RNA spiked in. V and J are TRBV6-5 and TRBJ2-2; the D call may be TRBD1 or TRBD2 (6 bases each). The sequenced sample was naive CD8+ T cells from blood, with Jurkat cell RNA spiked in. Noted subset: FACS-sorted CD8+CD4-CCR7+CD45RA+ naive T cells. The CDR3 is CASSSGAGTGELFF. The CDR3 DNA is TGTGCCAGCAGCTCAGGGGCGGGGACCGGGGAGCTGTTTTTT.